This TCR beta chain was sequenced for a study of blood T cell repertoires in COVID-19. Looking at the study overall: Sources were T cells, B-cell-depleted T cells, or PBMCs; the material itself was cDNA or gDNA.

The repertoire was sequenced with immunoSEQ multiplex PCR; TCRdb's copy has only in-frame clones and lacks some. The sample shows 15,000 to 20,000 clones, roughly four fifths of them seen only once. V lost 0 bases to trimming and J lost 2 bases, with 13 bases between them. The CDR3 spans 16 residues. The germline gives CDR1 WSHSY, CDR2 SAAADI. The sequence was collected from a man in his forties with active or convalescent COVID-19. The V gene is TRBV10-2, the J gene TRBJ1-1; the D gene is possibly TRBD1 (6 bases). The sequenced sample consisted of peripheral blood. The CDR3 loop is CASSESYGGANTEAFF. For the CDR3, the DNA is TGCGCCAGCAGTGAGTCGTATGGGGGCGCAAACACTGAAGCTTTCTTT.